What follows are 14 T cell receptor beta chains derived from one specimen sequenced in a study of blood T cell repertoires in COVID-19. TCRdb's copy holds only in-frame clones and misses some; the assay was immunoSEQ multiplex PCR. The table shows around 700,000 clones, with around 89% occurring only once. The sample consisted of peripheral blood. Every receptor here comes from a woman under 30 with acute or convalescent COVID-19.

CDR3: CASTEGENTEAFF. For the CDR3, the DNA is TGCGCCAGCACAGAGGGGGAGAACACTGAAGCTTTCTTT. The rearrangement joins TRBV5-1 to TRBJ1-1; tentative D call: TRBD1 (6 bases). CDR1 is SGHRS, CDR2 YFSETQ, per germline. The length of the CDR3 is 13 residues. With 6 bases removed from V and 1 base from J, the gap between germline ends came to 10 bases. The variable domain in full, completed from reference TRBV5-1 and TRBJ1-1, reads KAGVTQTPRYLIKTRGQQVTLSCSPISGHRSVSWYQQTPGQGLQFLFEYFSETQRNKGNFPGRFSGRQFSNSRSEMNVSTLELGDSALYLCASTEGENTEAFFGQGTRLTVV.

The gene calls are TRBV4-1 and TRBJ1-1, with no clear D. V was clipped by 1 base and J by 3 bases, with 12 bases between them. The CDR3 extends over 15 amino acids. CDR1 is MGHRA and CDR2 is YSYEKL in the germline V gene. The CDR3 DNA sequence: TGCGCCAGCAGCCAAGTAAGTGGCCTTCACACTGAAGCTTTCTTT. Its protein product is CASSQVSGLHTEAFF.

This chain links TRBV3-1 (or the pseudogene TRBV3-2) with TRBJ1-1; D may be TRBD1 (5 bases). Germline CDR1 and CDR2: LGHDT and YNNKEL (reference sequence). CDR3 length: 13 amino acids. The V and J ends lost 3 bases and 5 bases respectively, with 10 bases between them. This chain's CDR3 is CASSHSGRTEAFF. DNA for the CDR3: TGTGCCAGCAGCCATTCAGGGAGGACTGAAGCTTTCTTT.

This chain joins TRBV18 and TRBJ2-7; tentative D call: TRBD1 (5 bases). The CDR3 extends over 15 amino acids. Trimming pared 2 bases from V and 5 bases from J, leaving 16 bases between. Germline CDR1 KGHSH, CDR2 LQKENI. CDR3 sequence: CASSPLGLIGDEQYF. CDR3 nucleotides: TGTGCCAGCTCACCATTGGGCCTCATAGGGGACGAGCAGTACTTC.

The CDR3 nucleotides are TGTGCCTGGGCCATGGGCCCGTCCGGGGAGCTGTTTTTT. Amino acids: CAWAMGPSGELFF. J is TRBJ2-2 and V is TRBV30; D remains ambiguous. This CDR3 is 13 amino acids long. V lost 5 bases to trimming and J lost 6 bases, with 13 bases between them. Germline CDR1 is GTSNPN and CDR2 is SVGIG (reference sequence).

The J gene is TRBJ2-5, the V gene TRBV19; 8 positions agree with TRBD2. Germline V gene sequence: CDR1 LNHDA, CDR2 SQIVND (reference sequence). J lost 3 bases, V lost 3 bases, and 3 bases had no gene match. The CDR3 spans 14 residues. This CDR3 is CASSISAGEETQYF. DNA for the CDR3: TGTGCCAGTAGTATCTCAGCGGGGGAAGAGACCCAGTACTTC.

This chain uses TRBV5-1 with TRBJ1-3; weak D call: TRBD1 (5 bases). The CDR3 is 14 amino acids. Germline CDR1 is SGHRS and CDR2 is YFSETQ. Between the trimmed V and J ends, which lost 4 bases and 2 bases, there was a span of 10 bases. The CDR3 DNA sequence: TGCGCCAGCAGCAGAGGACAAACTGGAAACACCATATATTTT. Translation: CASSRGQTGNTIYF.

The CDR3 DNA sequence: TGTGCCAGCAGGACCAGATTAGACAATAGCAATCAGCCCCAGCATTTT. Amino acids: CASRTRLDNSNQPQHF. V usage is TRBV5-8 and J usage is TRBJ1-5; no firm D call. This CDR3 contains 16 residues. Germline CDR1 SGHTS, CDR2 YDEGEE. V shed 5 bases and J shed 0 bases, with 15 bases lying between them.

On this clone itself: Other DNA variants within this sample encode the same CDR3. This chain joins TRBV5-1 and TRBJ1-2; 8 positions agree with TRBD1. The CDR3 totals 14 residues. Germline CDR1 SGHRS, CDR2 YFSETQ. With 2 bases clipped from V and 2 bases from J, the junction kept 2 bases outside the gene matches. This CDR3 is CASSLGQGNYGYTF. CDR3 in DNA: TGCGCCAGCAGCTTAGGACAGGGCAACTATGGCTACACCTTC. The whole variable domain, filled in from reference TRBV5-1 and TRBJ1-2, reads KAGVTQTPRYLIKTRGQQVTLSCSPISGHRSVSWYQQTPGQGLQFLFEYFSETQRNKGNFPGRFSGRQFSNSRSEMNVSTLELGDSALYLCASSLGQGNYGYTFGSGTRLTVV.

This clone came up once. The genes are TRBV14 and TRBJ2-7; no clear D gene. The germline CDR1 and CDR2 sequences are SGHDN and FVKESK. V lost 1 base, J lost 0 bases, and 7 bases lay in between. The CDR3 is 14 residues long. In nucleotides, the CDR3 is TGTGCCAGCAGCCAAGTTTTCAGCTCCTACGAGCAGTACTTC. It yields the protein CASSQVFSSYEQYF.

The J gene is TRBJ2-3, the V gene TRBV5-1, with no clear D. Germline-derived CDR1 and CDR2 are SGHRS and YFSETQ. The ends were cut back, 2 bases at V and 5 bases at J, with 12 bases in the middle. The CDR3 runs to 14 residues. The CDR3 spells CASSFISGGDTQYF. CDR3 coding DNA: TGCGCCAGCAGCTTCATCAGTGGTGGAGATACGCAGTATTTT.

In this sample, this clone turned up once. V gene TRBV27 combines with J gene TRBJ2-7; D is perhaps TRBD1 (5 bases). CDR1 is MNHEY and CDR2 is SMNVEV in the germline V gene (reference sequence). CDR3 length equals 15 residues. V shed 2 bases and J shed 0 bases, with 11 bases lying between them. The CDR3 protein is CASSLLWTSSYEQYF. The DNA of the CDR3 is TGTGCCAGCAGTTTACTATGGACAAGCTCCTACGAGCAGTACTTC.

The rearrangement uses TRBV12-3 or TRBV12-4 and TRBJ2-1; a weak D match, TRBD1 (6 bases). V lost 5 bases and J 9 bases, leaving 14 bases between the germline ends. The CDR3 spans 13 residues. The CDR3 DNA sequence: TGTGCCAGCAGTCCGACCGTAGGGGGTGAGCAGTTCTTC. Residues: CASSPTVGGEQFF.

A remark on this clone: The identical CDR3 is also encoded by other nucleotide sequences in the sample. The rearrangement uses TRBV20-1 and TRBJ1-1; D ambiguous. Germline V gene lookup returns CDR1 DFQATT and CDR2 SNEGSKA (reference sequence). V lost 3 bases and J lost 8, with 7 bases in between. The CDR3 length is 10 residues. The chain's CDR3 is CSASSGEAFF. Written as DNA, the CDR3 is TGCAGTGCTAGTTCGGGGGAAGCTTTCTTT.